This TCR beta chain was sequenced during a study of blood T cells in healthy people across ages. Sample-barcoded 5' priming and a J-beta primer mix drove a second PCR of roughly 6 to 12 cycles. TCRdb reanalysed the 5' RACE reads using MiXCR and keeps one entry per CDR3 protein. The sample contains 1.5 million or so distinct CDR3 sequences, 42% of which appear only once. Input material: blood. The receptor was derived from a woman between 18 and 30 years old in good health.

The CDR3 DNA is TGTGCCAGCAGCGACCGGACAGGGCTCTACTATGGCTACACCTTC. Translating gives CASSDRTGLYYGYTF. The J gene is TRBJ1-2, the V gene TRBV13, with 8 bases aligning to TRBD1. Germline trimming cut 5 bases from V and 3 bases from J; bases unmatched to any gene: 8. This CDR3 spans 15 amino acids. The germline V gene encodes CDR1 PRHDT and CDR2 FYEKMQ (reference sequence).